This entry lists 29 T cell receptor beta chains sequenced from one sample in a study of blood T cell repertoires in COVID-19. The table came from immunoSEQ multiplex PCR; TCRdb's copy has only in-frame clones and leaves some out. The sample carries about 150,000 clones, 78% recorded once. The specimen sequenced was peripheral blood. These receptors all come from an elderly man with acute or convalescent COVID-19.

The J gene is TRBJ1-4, the V gene TRBV6-6, with 8 bases fitting TRBD1. With 6 bases clipped from V and 6 bases from J, the junction kept 9 bases outside the gene matches. CDR1 and CDR2 from the germline V gene are MNHNY and SVGAGI (reference sequence). CDR3 length: 15 residues. Here the CDR3 DNA reads TGTGCCAGCAGGAAACCCAGGGGGCGAGATGAAAAACTGTTTTTT. Translation: CASRKPRGRDEKLFF.

This clone was detected only a few times. The J gene is TRBJ2-1, the V gene TRBV10-3; TRBD2 aligns across 9 bases. Germline values: CDR1 ENHRY, CDR2 SYGVKD. V trimming: 4 bases; J trimming: 9 bases; junction bases outside the gene matches: 7. The CDR3 loop spans 14 amino acids. For the CDR3, the DNA is TGTGCCATCAGTGGCAGCGGGGGGAATGCTGAGCAGTTCTTC. It specifies CAISGSGGNAEQFF.

CDR3 nucleotide sequence: TGCGCCAGCAGCCAAGAATACAGGGCGGTGGAGACCCAGTACTTC. Its translation is CASSQEYRAVETQYF. The J gene is TRBJ2-5, the V gene TRBV4-1; D possibly corresponds to TRBD1 (6 bases). Trimming pared 0 bases from V and 5 bases from J, leaving 13 bases between. The germline V gene has CDR1 MGHRA and CDR2 YSYEKL. The CDR3 consists of 15 residues.

V gene TRBV18 combines with J gene TRBJ2-7; 10 positions agree with TRBD1. This CDR3 contains 15 residues. V was pared by 5 bases and J by 3 bases, with 7 bases of the junction left unmatched. Looked up from germline, CDR1 is KGHSH and CDR2 is LQKENI. The CDR3 DNA is TGTGCCAGCTCAAAGGGACAGGGGTACATCTACGAGCAGTACGTC. Amino acid sequence: CASSKGQGYIYEQYV.

The chain employs TRBV28 and TRBJ2-2; 10 bases map to TRBD1. Germline V gives CDR1 MDHEN, CDR2 SYDVKM. The V gene end was trimmed by 4 bases and the J gene end by 4 bases; junction bases not matched to a gene: 12. This CDR3 has 18 amino acids. CDR3 DNA: TGTGCCAGCAGTTCAGATAGCCGGGGACAGGGGTTCACCGGGGAGCTGTTTTTT. It is translated as CASSSDSRGQGFTGELFF.

The chain links TRBV5-1 to TRBJ2-7; 8 bases map to TRBD1. This CDR3 is built from 14 residues. V shed 4 bases and J 5 bases; nucleotides not matched to a gene: 8. Germline CDR1 SGHRS, CDR2 YFSETQ. The CDR3 DNA sequence: TGCGCCAGCAGCATGGACAGGGAGTGGGACGAGCAGTACTTC. Amino acid sequence: CASSMDREWDEQYF.

The chain joins TRBV5-4 to TRBJ2-7; 10 bases line up with TRBD1. The V and J ends lost 0 bases and 12 bases, in that order; junction bases with no gene match: 3. Germline assignment: CDR1 SGHNT and CDR2 YYREEE (reference sequence). There are 12 residues in the CDR3. As DNA, the CDR3 is TGTGCCAGCAGCTTGGGGGACAGGGGCGCGTACTTC. It specifies CASSLGDRGAYF.

CDR3 sequence reads: CASSNTGELFF. Written as DNA, the CDR3 is TGTGCCAGCTCAAACACCGGGGAGCTGTTTTTT. The V and J genes are TRBV7-8 and TRBJ2-2; no firm D call. Germline V lookup: CDR1 SGHVS, CDR2 FQNEAQ. The CDR3 length is 11 residues. Trimming stripped 8 bases from V and 2 bases from J, with 3 bases between.

The chain links TRBV19 to TRBJ2-2, with D possibly TRBD1 on 6 matching bases. V lost 7 bases, J lost 4 bases, and 13 bases lay in between. Germline CDR1 is LNHDA and CDR2 is SQIVND (reference sequence). The CDR3 is 14 amino acids. CDR3 nucleotide sequence: TGTGCCAGTACCCCGGACAGCCGCACCGGGGAGCTGTTTTTT. Protein: CASTPDSRTGELFF.

The chain carries TRBV11-3 and TRBJ2-7, with D tentatively TRBD2 (6 bases). Germline assignment: CDR1 SGHNT and CDR2 YENEEA. This CDR3 comprises 15 residues. Trimming removed 2 bases at V and 3 bases at J, with 14 bases between. This chain's CDR3 is CASSLSSTGVYEQYF. CDR3 coding DNA: TGTGCCAGCAGCTTATCGTCGACGGGGGTCTACGAGCAGTACTTC.

V is TRBV4-1 and J is TRBJ1-4, with D possibly matching TRBD1 (6 bases). The CDR3 loop spans 16 amino acids. Per germline, CDR1 MGHRA and CDR2 YSYEKL. V lost 4 bases and J 3 bases, leaving 15 bases between the germline ends. The CDR3 protein is CASSPGWGQANEKLFF. For the CDR3, the DNA is TGCGCCAGCAGCCCGGGCTGGGGGCAGGCTAATGAAAAACTGTTTTTT.

The J gene is TRBJ1-2, the V gene TRBV14; D is unclear. The V end was cut by 1 base, the J end by 7 bases, with 13 bases between. Germline V gene data show CDR1 as SGHDN and CDR2 as FVKESK. The CDR3 covers 14 residues. The CDR3 sequence: CASSQVKGAGGYTF. The CDR3 DNA is TGTGCCAGCAGCCAAGTTAAGGGAGCCGGTGGCTACACCTTC.

In its sample, this clone was seen once. The rearrangement joins TRBV19 to TRBJ1-1; D uncertain. This CDR3 is 13 amino acids long. Germline V gene lookup returns CDR1 LNHDA and CDR2 SQIVND (reference sequence). Trimming pared 2 bases from V and 3 bases from J, leaving 7 bases between. CDR3: CASSIKQYTEAFF. CDR3 DNA sequence: TGTGCCAGTAGTATAAAACAGTACACTGAAGCTTTCTTT.

The chain has TRBV7-2 and TRBJ2-5, with 7 positions matching TRBD1. V shed 5 bases and J 4 bases; nucleotides not matched to a gene: 10. Germline CDR1 reads SGHTA; CDR2 reads FQGNSA. CDR3 size: 15 residues. The CDR3 reads CASSRDSPGIETQYF. For the CDR3, the DNA is TGTGCCAGCAGCCGGGACAGCCCGGGGATAGAGACCCAGTACTTC.

The CDR3 reads CASSQGSYSNQPQHF. CDR3 nucleotides: TGTGCCAGCAGCCAGGGTTCCTATAGCAATCAGCCCCAGCATTTT. The chain employs TRBV6-5 and TRBJ1-5; possibly TRBD1 for D (5 bases). Germline CDR1 and CDR2: MNHEY and SVGAGI. The germline V and J ends were trimmed by 6 bases and 0 bases, with 12 bases remaining between them. The CDR3 has 15 amino acids.

The chain combines TRBV19 with TRBJ2-6; D is unclear. Trimming took 7 bases from V and 0 from J, leaving 16 bases between them. From germline, CDR1 is LNHDA and CDR2 SQIVND (reference sequence). The CDR3 contains 17 residues. The DNA for the CDR3 is TGTGCCAGTACGATTCCTGGGCTCCTCTCTGGGGCCAACGTCCTGACTTTC. Its protein product is CASTIPGLLSGANVLTF.

The chain combines TRBV3-1 (or the pseudogene TRBV3-2) with TRBJ1-5; possibly TRBD1 for D (5 bases). Trimming took off 4 bases at V and 6 bases at J, with 16 bases between the two ends. The CDR3 spans 15 residues. Germline V CDR1 and CDR2: LGHDT, YNNKEL (reference sequence). The CDR3, as DNA: TGTGCCAGCAGCCCGGCTACAGGCGGGACTCAGCCCCAGCATTTT. Encoded protein: CASSPATGGTQPQHF.

The chain couples TRBV5-4 to TRBJ1-5, with D unresolved. Germline V CDR1 and CDR2: SGHNT, YYREEE (reference sequence). This CDR3 has 13 amino acids. V was shortened by 0 bases and J by 7 bases, with 8 bases between the two germline ends. In nucleotides, the CDR3 is TGTGCCAGCAGCTTGGAGGGAGAGCAGCCCCAGCATTTT. Translating gives CASSLEGEQPQHF.

This chain joins TRBV3-1 (or the pseudogene TRBV3-2) and TRBJ2-1; 7 bases are shared with TRBD2. This CDR3 has 15 amino acids. The germline CDR1 and CDR2 sequences are LGHDT and YNNKEL (reference sequence). Unmatched junction bases numbered 5, after V lost 3 bases and J lost 3 bases. CDR3 amino acids: CASSQQRGGYNEQFF. CDR3 in DNA: TGTGCCAGCAGCCAGCAGCGCGGGGGCTACAATGAGCAGTTCTTC.

The CDR3 loop is CASSSTGYEQYV. For the CDR3, the DNA is TGTGCCAGCAGCTCCACAGGATACGAGCAGTACGTC. The gene calls are TRBV6-2 or TRBV6-3 and TRBJ2-7, with a possible D match to TRBD1 (5 bases). The germline CDR1 and CDR2 sequences are MNHEY and SVGEGT. The CDR3 contains 12 residues. Trimming removed 6 bases at V and 4 bases at J, with 10 bases between.

This chain uses TRBV5-1 with TRBJ1-1; D call uncertain. Per the germline V gene, CDR1 is SGHRS and CDR2 is YFSETQ. CDR3 length: 14 amino acids. Trimming took 2 bases from V and 4 from J, leaving 12 bases between them. The CDR3 DNA sequence: TGCGCCAGCAGCTTCGGAGGGCAAGGCACTGAAGCTTTCTTT. It encodes CASSFGGQGTEAFF. The whole variable domain, remainder taken from reference TRBV5-1 and TRBJ1-1, is KAGVTQTPRYLIKTRGQQVTLSCSPISGHRSVSWYQQTPGQGLQFLFEYFSETQRNKGNFPGRFSGRQFSNSRSEMNVSTLELGDSALYLCASSFGGQGTEAFFGQGTRLTVV.

The chain combines TRBV19 with TRBJ2-5, with 7 bases lining up with TRBD2. This CDR3 has 15 residues. V was pared by 3 bases and J by 2 bases, with 6 bases of the junction left unmatched. Germline CDR1 is LNHDA and CDR2 is SQIVND (reference sequence). CDR3 loop: CASSIASGSQETQYF. The CDR3 region has the DNA TGTGCCAGTAGTATCGCTAGCGGTTCGCAAGAGACCCAGTACTTC. The full variable domain, with the rest looked up from reference TRBV19 and TRBJ2-5, is DGGITQSPKYLFRKEGQNVTLSCEQNLNHDAMYWYRQDPGQGLRLIYYSQIVNDFQKGDIAEGYSVSREKKESFPLTVTSAQKNPTAFYLCASSIASGSQETQYFGPGTRLLVL.

This clone has more than one count but fewer than ten. V is TRBV20-1 and J is TRBJ1-5; D gene ambiguous. From germline, CDR1 is DFQATT and CDR2 SNEGSKA (reference sequence). Between the trimmed V and J ends, which lost 3 bases and 0 bases, there was a span of 3 bases. The CDR3 length is 12 residues. CDR3 region: CSASRSNQPQHF. In nucleotides, the CDR3 is TGCAGTGCTAGTCGTAGCAATCAGCCCCAGCATTTT.

The chain combines TRBV18 with TRBJ1-4; perhaps TRBD1 as D (5 bases). Germline lookup yields CDR1 KGHSH and CDR2 LQKENI. This CDR3 spans 17 amino acids. With 2 bases removed from V and 0 bases from J, the gap between germline ends came to 13 bases. The CDR3, as DNA: TGTGCCAGCTCACCAACAGGCATTTTGGCAACTAATGAAAAACTGTTTTTT. Its protein product is CASSPTGILATNEKLFF.

The V and J genes are TRBV28 and TRBJ2-7; 8 bases fit TRBD2. Unmatched junction bases numbered 9, after V lost 1 base and J lost 4 bases. Germline lookup yields CDR1 MDHEN and CDR2 SYDVKM. The CDR3 covers 16 residues. The CDR3 sequence: CASSLSSPSGSYEQYV. The CDR3 DNA reads as TGTGCCAGCAGTTTATCCTCCCCTAGCGGGTCTTACGAGCAGTACGTC.

The genes are TRBV3-1 (or the pseudogene TRBV3-2) and TRBJ2-5, with 9 bases identical to TRBD1. CDR3 length: 19 residues. CDR1 is LGHDT, CDR2 YNNKEL, per germline (reference sequence). V lost 0 bases to trimming and J lost 4 bases; unmatched junction nucleotides: 15. The CDR3 protein is CASSQDTAVGQGFGETQYF. The CDR3 DNA reads TGTGCCAGCAGCCAAGATACCGCCGTGGGACAGGGATTCGGAGAGACCCAGTACTTC.

The V call is TRBV29-1, the J call TRBJ1-1; TRBD1 matches at 8 bases. The germline CDR1 and CDR2 sequences are SQVTM and ANQGSEA. With V trimmed by 7 bases and J by 4 bases, 11 bases remained unmatched. This CDR3 region has 14 residues. The CDR3 bases are TGCAGCGCTGCAGTAGGACAGGGCATCACTGAAGCTTTCTTT. Its protein product is CSAAVGQGITEAFF.

This clone showed up just once. The chain recombines TRBV18 with TRBJ2-7, with TRBD1 as a possible D gene (6 bases). The germline V and J ends were trimmed by 3 bases and 4 bases, with 16 bases remaining between them. CDR1 is KGHSH and CDR2 is LQKENI in the germline V gene. CDR3 size: 15 residues. The chain's CDR3 is CASSPPAGRGYEQYF. The CDR3, as DNA: TGTGCCAGCTCACCTCCTGCGGGCAGGGGATACGAGCAGTACTTC.

This clone came up once. This chain links TRBV30 with TRBJ1-3; D gene unclear. The CDR3 length is 15 residues. Germline lookup yields CDR1 GTSNPN and CDR2 SVGIG (reference sequence). The germline V and J ends were trimmed by 0 bases and 0 bases, with 9 bases remaining between them. The CDR3 sequence: CAWSVPGVSGNTIYF. The DNA for the CDR3 is TGTGCCTGGAGTGTACCAGGCGTCTCTGGAAACACCATATATTTT.